A selection of T cell receptor beta chains follows, all from one sample in a study of T cell changes during pregnancy in multiple sclerosis. Repertoires were generated with immunoSEQ multiplex PCR, while TCRdb's copy carries only in-frame clones and drops some. The repertoire holds fewer than 65,000 clones, with about 94% as singletons. The sequences come from CD4+ T cells from peripheral blood mononuclear cells, collected after pregnancy. These receptors all stem from a female donor with multiple sclerosis, enrolled in a pregnancy study. The CDR3 runs from the conserved cysteine through the conserved F or W. Each record gives: clone size, CDR3 length, J gene, D gene, V gene, CDR3 DNA, CDR3 protein. The D gene is left open where the match is weak. Size is omitted from some rows. Given values are once, few, many or a class for expanded clones.

abundance: -; len: 14; j_gene: TRBJ1-3; d_gene: -; v_gene: TRBV19; CDR3nt: TGTGCCAGTCAATCTTCCAGCTCTGGAAACACCATATATTTT; CDR3aa: CASQSSSSGNTIYF
abundance: -; len: 15; j_gene: TRBJ1-1; d_gene: -; v_gene: TRBV4-1; CDR3nt: TGCGCCAGCAGCCAAGGCCCGGACAGGAACACTGAAGCTTTCTTT; CDR3aa: CASSQGPDRNTEAFF
abundance: -; len: 15; j_gene: TRBJ2-7; d_gene: TRBD2; v_gene: TRBV27; CDR3nt: TGTGCCAGCAGTTCAACTAGCGGGGACCCCTACGAGCAGTACTTC; CDR3aa: CASSSTSGDPYEQYF
abundance: -; len: 15; j_gene: TRBJ2-1; d_gene: TRBD2; v_gene: TRBV5-1; CDR3nt: TGCGCCAGCATCAGAAGCGGGAGCTCCTACAATGAGCAGTTCTTC; CDR3aa: CASIRSGSSYNEQFF
abundance: -; len: 17; j_gene: TRBJ2-3; d_gene: TRBD2; v_gene: TRBV5-1; CDR3nt: TGCGCCAGCAGCTTGAGCGGGACTAGCGGGGGCACAGATACGCAGTATTTT; CDR3aa: CASSLSGTSGGTDTQYF
abundance: -; len: 13; j_gene: TRBJ2-2; d_gene: -; v_gene: TRBV7-6; CDR3nt: TGTGCCAGCAGCGGCCCCCCCCGCGGGGAGCTGTTTTTT; CDR3aa: CASSGPPRGELFF
abundance: -; len: 15; j_gene: TRBJ2-7; d_gene: TRBD1; v_gene: TRBV7-8; CDR3nt: TGTGCCAGCAGCTTAGCGCCAACAGGGGAATACGAGCAGTACTTC; CDR3aa: CASSLAPTGEYEQYF
abundance: -; len: 15; j_gene: TRBJ2-3; d_gene: -; v_gene: TRBV11-2; CDR3nt: TGTGCCAGCAGCTCGCAGCGGGCGGGGGCGGATACGCAGTATTTT; CDR3aa: CASSSQRAGADTQYF
abundance: -; len: 13; j_gene: TRBJ2-5; d_gene: -; v_gene: TRBV18; CDR3nt: TGTGCCAGCTCACCACCGGGAGAAGAGACCCAGTACTTC; CDR3aa: CASSPPGEETQYF
abundance: -; len: 17; j_gene: TRBJ1-5; d_gene: TRBD1; v_gene: TRBV28; CDR3nt: TGTGCCAGCAGTTTATTTCAGGGGGCGGGAAGCAATCAGCCCCAGCATTTT; CDR3aa: CASSLFQGAGSNQPQHF
abundance: -; len: 15; j_gene: TRBJ1-1; d_gene: TRBD1; v_gene: TRBV7-3; CDR3nt: TGTGCCAGCAGCTCAATTCAGGGGGGTGTCACTGAAGCTTTCTTT; CDR3aa: CASSSIQGGVTEAFF
abundance: -; len: 15; j_gene: TRBJ2-1; d_gene: TRBD2; v_gene: TRBV19; CDR3nt: TGTGCCAGTAGTCCCGGGACTAGTGATCGAGGTGAGCAGTTCTTC; CDR3aa: CASSPGTSDRGEQFF
abundance: -; len: 14; j_gene: TRBJ1-3; d_gene: -; v_gene: TRBV30; CDR3nt: TGTGCCTGGAGCCTAAACAGGGCTGGAAACACCATATATTTT; CDR3aa: CAWSLNRAGNTIYF
abundance: -; len: 15; j_gene: TRBJ2-1; d_gene: -; v_gene: TRBV5-1; CDR3nt: TGCGCCAGCAGCTTGCGGGAGACCTCCTACAATGAGCAGTTCTTC; CDR3aa: CASSLRETSYNEQFF
abundance: -; len: 18; j_gene: TRBJ2-3; d_gene: TRBD2; v_gene: TRBV27; CDR3nt: TGTGCCAGCAGTTTTAAAGTTGGGACTAGCGGGAGCACAGATACGCAGTATTTT; CDR3aa: CASSFKVGTSGSTDTQYF
abundance: -; len: 13; j_gene: TRBJ1-4; d_gene: -; v_gene: TRBV5-1; CDR3nt: TGCGCCAGCAGCTTGGCCATGCGGGAAGAACTGTTTTTT; CDR3aa: CASSLAMREELFF
abundance: few; len: 15; j_gene: TRBJ2-7; d_gene: TRBD1; v_gene: TRBV2; CDR3nt: TGTGCCAGCAGGTTATCCGGACAGGCCGCCTACGAGCAGTACTTC; CDR3aa: CASRLSGQAAYEQYF
abundance: -; len: 14; j_gene: TRBJ1-1; d_gene: TRBD1; v_gene: TRBV2; CDR3nt: TGTGCCAGCACCGGACAGGGCGTCGGGACTGAAGCTTTCTTT; CDR3aa: CASTGQGVGTEAFF
abundance: -; len: 14; j_gene: TRBJ1-2; d_gene: -; v_gene: TRBV15; CDR3nt: TGTGCCACCAGCAGAGATAGGAGGGTGGTAGGCTACACCTTC; CDR3aa: CATSRDRRVVGYTF
abundance: -; len: 15; j_gene: TRBJ2-2; d_gene: TRBD2; v_gene: TRBV28; CDR3nt: TGTGCCAGCAGTTTGCCTAGCGGGAACACCGGGGAGCTGTTTTTT; CDR3aa: CASSLPSGNTGELFF
abundance: -; len: 15; j_gene: TRBJ1-1; d_gene: TRBD1; v_gene: TRBV5-1; CDR3nt: TGCGCCAGCAGCCAATTTACAGGGGGCCGGACTGAAGCTTTCTTT; CDR3aa: CASSQFTGGRTEAFF
abundance: -; len: 14; j_gene: TRBJ2-7; d_gene: TRBD1; v_gene: TRBV6-5; CDR3nt: TGTGCCAGCGGAACGACAGGGGGGGCCTACGAGCAGTACTTC; CDR3aa: CASGTTGGAYEQYF
abundance: -; len: 15; j_gene: TRBJ2-5; d_gene: -; v_gene: TRBV11-3; CDR3nt: TGTGCCAGCAGCTCTGGGTGGACACCCCAAGAGACCCAGTACTTC; CDR3aa: CASSSGWTPQETQYF
abundance: -; len: 16; j_gene: TRBJ1-1; d_gene: -; v_gene: TRBV10-3; CDR3nt: TGTGCCATCAGTGAACGACCCCCAGGCATGAACACTGAAGCTTTCTTT; CDR3aa: CAISERPPGMNTEAFF
abundance: -; len: 16; j_gene: TRBJ2-2; d_gene: -; v_gene: TRBV18; CDR3nt: TGTGCCAGCTCACCATTGGGACTTCTTAACACCGGGGAGCTGTTTTTT; CDR3aa: CASSPLGLLNTGELFF
abundance: -; len: 13; j_gene: TRBJ1-2; d_gene: TRBD1; v_gene: TRBV28; CDR3nt: TGTGCCAGCAGGAAAGGGGGCGCGGGTGGCTACACCTTC; CDR3aa: CASRKGGAGGYTF
abundance: once; len: 15; j_gene: TRBJ2-5; d_gene: -; v_gene: TRBV28; CDR3nt: TGTGCCAGCAGTTTAGTGGGGGCGTTAGGAGAGACCCAGTACTTC; CDR3aa: CASSLVGALGETQYF
abundance: -; len: 15; j_gene: TRBJ1-4; d_gene: TRBD1; v_gene: TRBV5-1; CDR3nt: TGCGCCAGCAGTGCGACAGGGAACTTTAATGAAAAACTGTTTTTT; CDR3aa: CASSATGNFNEKLFF
abundance: -; len: 19; j_gene: TRBJ1-5; d_gene: -; v_gene: TRBV12-5; CDR3nt: TGTGCTAGTGGTTTGGTACTCGGGACACCAAACTATAGCAATCAGCCCCAGCATTTT; CDR3aa: CASGLVLGTPNYSNQPQHF
abundance: once; len: 12; j_gene: TRBJ1-2; d_gene: TRBD1; v_gene: TRBV29-1; CDR3nt: TGCAGCGTTGTCTCACAGGGGTATGGCTACACCTTC; CDR3aa: CSVVSQGYGYTF
abundance: -; len: 15; j_gene: TRBJ2-3; d_gene: TRBD1; v_gene: TRBV19; CDR3nt: TGTGCCAGTAGTACGACCCGGGACAGGGGTCATACGCAGTATTTT; CDR3aa: CASSTTRDRGHTQYF
abundance: once; len: 19; j_gene: TRBJ1-4; d_gene: -; v_gene: TRBV19; CDR3nt: TGTGCCAGTAGTCGTAACCGACAGTCCCGCCCGACAACTAATGAAAAACTGTTTTTT; CDR3aa: CASSRNRQSRPTTNEKLFF
abundance: once; len: 16; j_gene: TRBJ2-6; d_gene: -; v_gene: TRBV7-2; CDR3nt: TGTGCCAGCAGCCCGGGGTCATCGGCTGGGGCCAACGTCCTGACTTTC; CDR3aa: CASSPGSSAGANVLTF
abundance: -; len: 11; j_gene: TRBJ2-1; d_gene: -; v_gene: TRBV14; CDR3nt: TGTGCCAGCAGCCAAGCCAGGGAGCAGTTCTTC; CDR3aa: CASSQAREQFF
abundance: -; len: 15; j_gene: TRBJ1-1; d_gene: -; v_gene: TRBV21-1; CDR3nt: TGTGCCAGCAGCCCATGGACAGGGAAAAACACTGAAGCTTTCTTT; CDR3aa: CASSPWTGKNTEAFF
abundance: -; len: 15; j_gene: TRBJ1-1; d_gene: -; v_gene: TRBV19; CDR3nt: TGTGCCAGTAGTATCGGACAGATCATGAACACTGAAGCTTTCTTT; CDR3aa: CASSIGQIMNTEAFF
abundance: -; len: 15; j_gene: TRBJ2-1; d_gene: TRBD2; v_gene: TRBV2; CDR3nt: TGTGCCAGCATCCTGCGGTCTGAGCGGGAGGATGAGCAGTTCTTC; CDR3aa: CASILRSEREDEQFF
abundance: -; len: 19; j_gene: TRBJ2-2; d_gene: TRBD2; v_gene: TRBV5-4; CDR3nt: TGTGCCAGCAGCCTCCCCCGGGACGGACTAGCGTCGAACACCGGGGAGCTGTTTTTT; CDR3aa: CASSLPRDGLASNTGELFF
abundance: -; len: 16; j_gene: TRBJ2-7; d_gene: -; v_gene: TRBV1; CDR3nt: TGCACCAGCAGCCAACCGGGGACTAGCGAATTTTACGAGCAGTACTTC; CDR3aa: CTSSQPGTSEFYEQYF
abundance: -; len: 16; j_gene: TRBJ2-1; d_gene: -; v_gene: TRBV25-1; CDR3nt: TGTGCCAGCAGCGACGTAGGGGCCCGCTCCTACAATGAGCAGTTCTTC; CDR3aa: CASSDVGARSYNEQFF
abundance: -; len: 16; j_gene: TRBJ2-2; d_gene: TRBD1; v_gene: TRBV5-1; CDR3nt: TGCGCCAGCAGACCCCCTGCACAGGGGGCGGTCGGGGAGCTGTTTTTT; CDR3aa: CASRPPAQGAVGELFF
abundance: -; len: 15; j_gene: TRBJ1-5; d_gene: -; v_gene: TRBV19; CDR3nt: TGTGCCAGTACCGAGGCCGTCAGAGGGAATCAGCCCCAGCATTTT; CDR3aa: CASTEAVRGNQPQHF
abundance: -; len: 13; j_gene: TRBJ2-7; d_gene: TRBD1; v_gene: TRBV7-9; CDR3nt: TGTGCCAGCAGCCCCGACAGGGGCCACGAGCAGTACTTC; CDR3aa: CASSPDRGHEQYF
abundance: -; len: 14; j_gene: TRBJ2-1; d_gene: -; v_gene: TRBV5-1; CDR3nt: TGCGCCAGCAGGACGGGAAACTCCTACAATGAGCAGTTCTTC; CDR3aa: CASRTGNSYNEQFF
abundance: -; len: 15; j_gene: TRBJ2-1; d_gene: -; v_gene: TRBV19; CDR3nt: TGTGCCAGTAAGCTTCTTGTAGGGGGGGTTGGTGAGCAGTTCTTC; CDR3aa: CASKLLVGGVGEQFF
abundance: -; len: 15; j_gene: TRBJ2-4; d_gene: -; v_gene: TRBV30; CDR3nt: TGTGCCTGGAGCTCAGGGGAAGGGGCCAAAAACATTCAGTACTTC; CDR3aa: CAWSSGEGAKNIQYF
abundance: -; len: 15; j_gene: TRBJ2-7; d_gene: TRBD1; v_gene: TRBV6-5; CDR3nt: TGTGCCAGCAGGGAGGGTCCAGGGGGCAAATACGAGCAGTACTTC; CDR3aa: CASREGPGGKYEQYF
abundance: -; len: 16; j_gene: TRBJ1-4; d_gene: TRBD1; v_gene: TRBV5-1; CDR3nt: TGCGCCAGCAGCTTGGCCTGGGACAGACCTAATGAAAAACTGTTTTTT; CDR3aa: CASSLAWDRPNEKLFF